This T cell receptor (beta chain) was obtained from a study of cytomegalovirus exposure and HLA in healthy donors. Notes on this clone: Its target is unknown.

Amplification used 60 Vbeta primers and 13 Jbeta primers. The repertoire was sequenced with immunoSEQ multiplex PCR; TCRdb's copy has only in-frame clones and lacks some. The data show approximately 200,000 clones, 60% to 80% seen once. Whole-study findings and limits: No immune exposure information besides CMV serostatus was available.

Trimming stripped 7 bases from V and 4 bases from J, with 11 bases between. Germline values: CDR1 MDHEN, CDR2 SYDVKM. This CDR3 has 13 residues. Sequencing was performed on PBMCs. The clonotype comes from a man aged 18 to 29 in good health and CMV-seronegative. The rearrangement links TRBV28 to TRBJ2-4; D gene ambiguous. CDR3 DNA: TGTGCCAGCACCACTACGATAAAAAACATTCAGTACTTC. Amino acids: CASTTTIKNIQYF.